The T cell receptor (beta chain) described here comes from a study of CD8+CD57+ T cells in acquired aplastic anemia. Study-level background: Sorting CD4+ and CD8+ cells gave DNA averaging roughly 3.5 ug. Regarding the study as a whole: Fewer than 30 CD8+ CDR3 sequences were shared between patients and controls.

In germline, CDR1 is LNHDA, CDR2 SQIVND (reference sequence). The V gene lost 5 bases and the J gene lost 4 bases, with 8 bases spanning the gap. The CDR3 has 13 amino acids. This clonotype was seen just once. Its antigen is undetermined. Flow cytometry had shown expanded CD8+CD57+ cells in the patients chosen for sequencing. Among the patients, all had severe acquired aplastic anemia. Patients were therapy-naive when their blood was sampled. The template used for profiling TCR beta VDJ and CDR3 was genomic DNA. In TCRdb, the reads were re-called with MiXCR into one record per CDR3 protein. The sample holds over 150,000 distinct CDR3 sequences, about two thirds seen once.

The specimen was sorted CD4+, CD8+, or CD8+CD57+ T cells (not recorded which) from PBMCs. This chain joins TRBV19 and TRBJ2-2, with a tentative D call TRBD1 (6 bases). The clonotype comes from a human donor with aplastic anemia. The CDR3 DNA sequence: TGTGCCAGTAGTCTACAGGGCACCGGGGAGCTGTTTTTT. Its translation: CASSLQGTGELFF.